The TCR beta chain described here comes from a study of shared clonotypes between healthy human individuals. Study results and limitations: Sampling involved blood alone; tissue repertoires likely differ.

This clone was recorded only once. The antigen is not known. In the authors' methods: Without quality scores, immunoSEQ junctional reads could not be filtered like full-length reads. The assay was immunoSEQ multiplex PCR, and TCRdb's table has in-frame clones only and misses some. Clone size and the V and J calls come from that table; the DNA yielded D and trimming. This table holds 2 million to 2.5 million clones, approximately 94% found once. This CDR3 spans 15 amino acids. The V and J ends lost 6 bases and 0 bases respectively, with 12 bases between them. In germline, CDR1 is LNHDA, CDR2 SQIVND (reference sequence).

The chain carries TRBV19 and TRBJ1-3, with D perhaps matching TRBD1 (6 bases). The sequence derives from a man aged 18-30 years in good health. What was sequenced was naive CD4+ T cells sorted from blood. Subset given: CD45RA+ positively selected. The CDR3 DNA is TGTGCCAGTAGAACTGGACAGATCTCTGGAAACACCATATATTTT. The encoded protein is CASRTGQISGNTIYF.